Below are 25 T cell receptor beta chains sequenced from a single sample in a study of T cell changes during pregnancy in multiple sclerosis (dated by TCRdb to between 2018 and 2021). To prepare the library, the immunoSEQ multiplex PCR assay was applied. TCRdb mirrors the immuneACCESS table, restricted to in-frame sequences. Some clones are absent from its copies; in checked studies, under half trace to an unresolved V gene, and the reason for the others is unknown. A total of more than 85,000 clones appear in this sample, approximately 95% of them only once. The top ten hold approximately 1.6% of the sample. This material consisted of peripheral blood, taken after pregnancy. These receptor sequences come from a female donor in good health, enrolled as a control in a pregnancy study.

The chain uses TRBV7-2 and TRBJ2-2; maybe TRBD2 (6 bases). The CDR3 totals 15 residues. CDR1 is SGHTA, CDR2 FQGNSA, per germline. V was pared by 2 bases and J by 4 bases, with 11 bases between. The CDR3 bases are TGTGCCAGCAGCTTAATCCTAGCGTCCACCGGGGAGCTGTTTTTT. Translated, it gives CASSLILASTGELFF. Supplemented by reference TRBV7-2 and TRBJ2-2, the full variable domain reads GAGVSQSPSNKVTEKGKDVELRCDPISGHTALYWYRQSLGQGLEFLIYFQGNSAPDKSGLPSDRFSAERTGGSVSTLTIQRTQQEDSAVYLCASSLILASTGELFFGEGSRLTVL.

This clone appeared a few times. The chain couples TRBV28 to TRBJ2-7; 10 bases are a match to TRBD1. J was trimmed by 0 bases and V by 7 bases; bases with no gene match: 3. Germline assignment: CDR1 MDHEN and CDR2 SYDVKM. CDR3 length: 14 amino acids. The CDR3 nucleotides read TGTGCCAGCAAGGGGACAGGGGACTCCTACGAGCAGTACTTC. Its protein is CASKGTGDSYEQYF.

V and J are TRBV11-2 and TRBJ1-1, with TRBD1 matching over 9 bases. The CDR3 consists of 17 residues. The trim removed 0 bases at V and 5 bases at J, leaving 10 bases unmatched. Germline CDR1 and CDR2: SGHAT and FQNNGV. CDR3 amino acids: CASSLERDRALRTEAFF. CDR3 sequence (DNA): TGTGCCAGCAGCTTAGAGCGGGACAGGGCTTTGAGGACTGAAGCTTTCTTT.

The chain carries TRBV6-1 and TRBJ2-7; tentatively, D is TRBD2 (6 bases). CDR3 length: 15 amino acids. Germline CDR1 reads MNHNS; CDR2 reads SASEGT. The V and J ends lost 3 bases and 3 bases respectively, with 15 bases between them. The CDR3 protein is CASSDPRDWIYEQYF. CDR3 bases: TGTGCCAGCAGTGACCCCCGGGACTGGATCTACGAGCAGTACTTC.

The V call is TRBV6-4, the J call TRBJ2-3; D is ambiguous. The CDR3 length is 13 residues. Germline values: CDR1 MRHNA, CDR2 SNTAGT. V dropped 3 bases and J dropped 3 bases, with 7 bases sitting between them. For the CDR3, the DNA is TGTGCCAGCAGTGAAGAGGAAACAGATACGCAGTATTTT. Protein: CASSEEETDTQYF.

CDR3 region: CAWTSGETQYF. The CDR3 region has the DNA TGTGCCTGGACCTCCGGGGAGACCCAGTACTTC. This rearrangement joins TRBV30 to TRBJ2-5; D gene ambiguous. Looked up from germline, CDR1 is GTSNPN and CDR2 is SVGIG (reference sequence). Trimming pared 4 bases from V and 5 bases from J, leaving 8 bases between. The CDR3 is 11 amino acids.

The chain recombines TRBV4-1 with TRBJ2-1; TRBD2 matches at 12 bases. This CDR3 is 18 amino acids long. Germline V gene data show CDR1 as MGHRA and CDR2 as YSYEKL. V was clipped by 3 bases and J by 6 bases; unmatched bases: 12. CDR3 protein: CASSQLLRLAGEVNEQFF. The CDR3 nucleotides are TGCGCCAGCAGCCAGCTGCTTAGACTAGCGGGAGAGGTCAATGAGCAGTTCTTC.

The rearrangement links TRBV29-1 to TRBJ2-1; tentatively, D is TRBD2 (5 bases). There are 15 residues in the CDR3. The germline gives CDR1 SQVTM, CDR2 ANQGSEA. Trimming took off 2 bases at V and 5 bases at J, with 16 bases between the two ends. This chain's CDR3 is CSVEFIGIHNNEQFF. DNA of the CDR3: TGCAGCGTTGAATTTATCGGGATACACAACAATGAGCAGTTCTTC.

The genes are TRBV29-1 and TRBJ1-2; 10 bases map to TRBD1. Trimming removed 5 bases from V and 4 bases from J; junction bases left unmatched: 7. This CDR3 has 14 residues. From germline, CDR1 is SQVTM and CDR2 ANQGSEA. CDR3 coding DNA: TGCAGCGTTTCGGGACAGGGGCGGGGCTATGGCTACACCTTC. Translating gives CSVSGQGRGYGYTF.

In the case of this clone: The germline gene is not matched at one end of the junction; a read error may be the cause. This chain uses TRBV7-7 with TRBJ2-5, with TRBD2 matching 7 bases. The CDR3 has 13 amino acids. The germline gives CDR1 SSHAT, CDR2 FNYEAQ (reference sequence). CDR3 sequence: CASSGGTKETQYF. CDR3 bases: TGTGCTAGCAGCGGAGGGACTAAAGAGACCCAGTACTTC.

This rearrangement joins TRBV5-1 to TRBJ1-1, with D tentatively TRBD1 (5 bases). Trimming took off 2 bases at V and 1 base at J, with 6 bases between the two ends. The CDR3 runs 13 residues. CDR1 SGHRS and CDR2 YFSETQ come from the germline V gene. As DNA, the CDR3 is TGCGCCAGCAGCTTTGGACAGAACACTGAAGCTTTCTTT. It yields the protein CASSFGQNTEAFF. The complete variable domain, with remaining parts taken from reference TRBV5-1 and TRBJ1-1, reads KAGVTQTPRYLIKTRGQQVTLSCSPISGHRSVSWYQQTPGQGLQFLFEYFSETQRNKGNFPGRFSGRQFSNSRSEMNVSTLELGDSALYLCASSFGQNTEAFFGQGTRLTVV.

This clone appeared a single time. This chain links TRBV6-6 with TRBJ1-3; maybe TRBD1 (5 bases). V lost 7 bases and J lost 8, with 21 bases in between. The CDR3 runs 15 residues. Germline CDR1 is MNHNY and CDR2 is SVGAGI (reference sequence). Here the CDR3 DNA reads TGTGCCAGCACTTTAGGGGTGACAGATAAGGACACCATATATTTT. Amino acids: CASTLGVTDKDTIYF.

CDR3 residues: CATSRGGTGPTDTQYF. The DNA of the CDR3 is TGTGCCACCAGCAGGGGCGGGACAGGGCCCACAGATACGCAGTATTTT. This chain connects TRBV15 to TRBJ2-3, with 9 bases identical to TRBD1. The CDR3 length is 16 residues. J was trimmed by 2 bases and V by 3 bases; bases with no gene match: 6. The germline V gene has CDR1 LNHNV and CDR2 YYDKDF (reference sequence).

The chain couples TRBV5-1 to TRBJ2-3; D perhaps matches TRBD2 (5 bases). CDR1 SGHRS and CDR2 YFSETQ come from the germline V gene. The CDR3 has 14 residues. The germline V and J ends were trimmed by 0 bases and 2 bases, with 7 bases remaining between them. CDR3 DNA: TGCGCCAGCAGCTTGGAAGCGGTCACAGATACGCAGTATTTT. Translated, it gives CASSLEAVTDTQYF. The full variable domain, completed using reference TRBV5-1 and TRBJ2-3, is KAGVTQTPRYLIKTRGQQVTLSCSPISGHRSVSWYQQTPGQGLQFLFEYFSETQRNKGNFPGRFSGRQFSNSRSEMNVSTLELGDSALYLCASSLEAVTDTQYFGPGTRLTVL.

The CDR3 nucleotides read TGTGCCAGCAGCAAAGGGAGGGGCCGAACCTACCAAGAGACCCAGTACTTC. Translating gives CASSKGRGRTYQETQYF. This rearrangement joins TRBV5-6 to TRBJ2-5, with TRBD2 identical over 7 bases. This CDR3 comprises 17 residues. After removal of 4 bases from V and 0 bases from J, the junction contained 12 bases not matched to a gene. Germline lookup yields CDR1 SGHDT and CDR2 YYEEEE.

J is TRBJ2-7 and V is TRBV5-1, with D unresolved. The CDR3 has 12 amino acids. V was pared by 3 bases and J by 1 base, with 5 bases between. Germline loops: CDR1 SGHRS, CDR2 YFSETQ. The CDR3 DNA sequence: TGCGCCAGCAGCTCGACTTCCTACGAGCAGTACTTC. Encoded protein: CASSSTSYEQYF.

The chain joins TRBV6-5 to TRBJ1-1; 8 bases agree with TRBD1. The trim removed 4 bases at V and 4 bases at J, leaving 5 bases unmatched. There are 14 residues in the CDR3. Germline V gene lookup returns CDR1 MNHEY and CDR2 SVGAGI. CDR3 bases: TGTGCCAGCAGTTGGACAGGGACAGGCACTGAAGCTTTCTTT. Residues: CASSWTGTGTEAFF.

This clone came up once. V gene TRBV7-7 combines with J gene TRBJ2-7; 12 positions match TRBD2. Trimming cost V 5 bases and J 3 bases; bases outside gene matches: 2. Germline loops: CDR1 SSHAT, CDR2 FNYEAQ (reference sequence). The CDR3 runs to 14 residues. In DNA form, the CDR3 reads TGTGCCAGCAGCGTGACTAGCGGGAGCTACGAGCAGTACTTC. Its protein product is CASSVTSGSYEQYF.

This chain joins TRBV27 and TRBJ2-7; 7 bases fit TRBD1. The CDR3 runs to 13 residues. The junction had 6 bases not matched to a gene; V was cut back by 6 bases and J by 4 bases. The germline CDR1 and CDR2 sequences are MNHEY and SMNVEV (reference sequence). The CDR3 DNA sequence: TGTGCCAGCAGCCCGGGACAGACATACGAGCAGTACTTC. Its translation is CASSPGQTYEQYF.

This clone was counted a few times. The chain couples TRBV6-4 to TRBJ2-2, with TRBD1 as a possible D gene (5 bases). CDR1 MRHNA and CDR2 SNTAGT come from the germline V gene. The CDR3 is 14 amino acids. The ends were cut back, 0 bases at V and 6 bases at J, with 8 bases in the middle. This chain's CDR3 is CASSDSSQAGELFF. CDR3 nucleotide sequence: TGTGCCAGCAGTGACTCTTCACAGGCCGGGGAGCTGTTTTTT.

This clone has more than one count but fewer than ten. The chain uses TRBV6-1 and TRBJ2-5; 10 bases match TRBD2. Germline CDR1 MNHNS, CDR2 SASEGT. The CDR3 contains 17 residues. The V gene end was trimmed by 0 bases and the J gene end by 5 bases; junction bases not matched to a gene: 9. CDR3 DNA: TGTGCCAGCAGTGAAGCGCAAGAACTAGCGGGATCGGAGACCCAGTACTTC. Protein product: CASSEAQELAGSETQYF.

J is TRBJ2-7 and V is TRBV5-5, with D hard to call. The CDR3 sequence is 11 residues long. The V gene lost 1 base and the J gene lost 7 bases, with 6 bases spanning the gap. Per germline, CDR1 SGHKS and CDR2 YYEKEE (reference sequence). The CDR3 nucleotides are TGTGCCAGCAGCTTGCGGTCAGAGCAGTACTTC. It is translated as CASSLRSEQYF.

The chain links TRBV6-5 to TRBJ2-7; 9 positions match TRBD1. The germline CDR1 and CDR2 sequences are MNHEY and SVGAGI. J lost 3 bases, V lost 0 bases, and 3 bases had no gene match. There are 15 residues in the CDR3. The chain's CDR3 is CASSYSDRGDYEQYF. In nucleotides, the CDR3 is TGTGCCAGCAGTTACTCGGACAGGGGAGACTACGAGCAGTACTTC.

V gene TRBV27 combines with J gene TRBJ1-1, with 9 nucleotides matching TRBD1. Germline assignment: CDR1 MNHEY and CDR2 SMNVEV (reference sequence). V was clipped by 3 bases and J by 6 bases; unmatched bases: 14. The CDR3 consists of 17 residues. The CDR3 region has the DNA TGTGCCAGCAGTTTGGACAGGGGTTTTTTGAAGGTCTCTGAAGCTTTCTTT. Residues: CASSLDRGFLKVSEAFF.

This clone was picked up one time. The V gene is TRBV11-2, the J gene TRBJ2-7; a weak D match, TRBD1 (6 bases). V lost 3 bases to trimming and J lost 4 bases, with 16 bases between them. Germline V gene data show CDR1 as SGHAT and CDR2 as FQNNGV. The CDR3 consists of 15 residues. In DNA, the CDR3 is TGTGCCAGCAGCTTCAGTAGTCAGGGGCTTTACGAGCAGTACTTC. As protein: CASSFSSQGLYEQYF. The variable domain in full, with the rest retrieved from reference TRBV11-2 and TRBJ2-7, is EAGVAQSPRYKIIEKRQSVAFWCNPISGHATLYWYQQILGQGPKLLIQFQNNGVVDDSQLPKDRFSAERLKGVDSTLKIQPAKLEDSAVYLCASSFSSQGLYEQYFGPGTRLTVT.